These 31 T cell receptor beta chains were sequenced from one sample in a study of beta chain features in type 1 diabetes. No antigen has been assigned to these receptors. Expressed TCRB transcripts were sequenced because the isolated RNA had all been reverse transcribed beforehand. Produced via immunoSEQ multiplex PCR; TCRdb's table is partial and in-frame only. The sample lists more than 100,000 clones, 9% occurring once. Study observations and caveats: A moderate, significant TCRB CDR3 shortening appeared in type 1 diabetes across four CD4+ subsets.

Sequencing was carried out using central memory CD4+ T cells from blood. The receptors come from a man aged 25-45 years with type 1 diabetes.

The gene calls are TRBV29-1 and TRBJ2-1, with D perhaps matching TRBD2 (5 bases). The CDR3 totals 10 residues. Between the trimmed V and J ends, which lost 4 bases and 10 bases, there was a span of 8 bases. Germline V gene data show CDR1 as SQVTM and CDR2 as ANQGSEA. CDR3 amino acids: CSVGENEQFF. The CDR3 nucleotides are TGCAGCGTTGGGGAGAACGAGCAGTTCTTC.

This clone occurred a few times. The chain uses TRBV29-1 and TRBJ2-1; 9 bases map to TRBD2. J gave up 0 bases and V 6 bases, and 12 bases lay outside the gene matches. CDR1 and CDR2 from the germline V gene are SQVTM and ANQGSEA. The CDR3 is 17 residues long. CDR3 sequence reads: CSVELAGNFFSYNEQFF. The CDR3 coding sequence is TGCAGCGTCGAGCTAGCGGGGAATTTCTTCTCCTACAATGAGCAGTTCTTC.

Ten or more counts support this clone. CDR3 region: CASSRGTGSNSPLHF. Written as DNA, the CDR3 is TGCGCCAGCAGCCGCGGGACAGGGAGCAATTCACCCCTCCACTTT. V gene TRBV5-1 combines with J gene TRBJ1-6, with TRBD1 matching over 9 bases. Germline assignment: CDR1 SGHRS and CDR2 YFSETQ. The CDR3 is 15 amino acids. Trimming cost V 4 bases and J 7 bases; bases outside gene matches: 6.

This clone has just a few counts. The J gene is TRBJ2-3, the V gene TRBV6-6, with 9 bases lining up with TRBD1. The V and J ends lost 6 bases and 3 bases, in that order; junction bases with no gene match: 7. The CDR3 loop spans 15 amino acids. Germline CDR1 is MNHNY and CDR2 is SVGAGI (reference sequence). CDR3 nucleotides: TGTGCCAGCAGGGAACAGGGGGCATCGACAGATACGCAGTATTTT. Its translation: CASREQGASTDTQYF.

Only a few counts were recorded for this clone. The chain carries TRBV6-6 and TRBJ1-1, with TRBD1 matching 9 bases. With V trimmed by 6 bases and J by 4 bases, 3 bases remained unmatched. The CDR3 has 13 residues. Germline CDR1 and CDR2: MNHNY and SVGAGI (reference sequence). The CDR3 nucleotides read TGTGCCAGCAGGCCGGACAGGGGCACTGAAGCTTTCTTT. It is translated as CASRPDRGTEAFF.

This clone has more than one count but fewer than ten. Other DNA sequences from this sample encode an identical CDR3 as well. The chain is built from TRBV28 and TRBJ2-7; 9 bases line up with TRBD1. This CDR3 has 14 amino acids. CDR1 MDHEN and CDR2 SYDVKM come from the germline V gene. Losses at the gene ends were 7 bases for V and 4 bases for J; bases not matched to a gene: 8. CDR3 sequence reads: CASTSGTGSYEQYF. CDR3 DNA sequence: TGTGCCAGCACGAGCGGGACAGGGTCTTACGAGCAGTACTTC.

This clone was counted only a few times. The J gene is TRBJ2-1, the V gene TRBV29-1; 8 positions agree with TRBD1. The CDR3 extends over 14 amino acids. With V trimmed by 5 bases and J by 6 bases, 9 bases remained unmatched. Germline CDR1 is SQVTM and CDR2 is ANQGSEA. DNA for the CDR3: TGCAGCGTTATCACAGGGGGGATACTCAATGAGCAGTTCTTC. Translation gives CSVITGGILNEQFF.

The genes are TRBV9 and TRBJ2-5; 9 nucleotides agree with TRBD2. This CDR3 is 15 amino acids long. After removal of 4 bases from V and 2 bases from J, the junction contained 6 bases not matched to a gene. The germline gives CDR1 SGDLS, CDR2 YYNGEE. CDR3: CASSPSGGLQETQYF. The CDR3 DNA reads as TGTGCCAGCAGCCCCAGCGGGGGGTTACAAGAGACCCAGTACTTC.

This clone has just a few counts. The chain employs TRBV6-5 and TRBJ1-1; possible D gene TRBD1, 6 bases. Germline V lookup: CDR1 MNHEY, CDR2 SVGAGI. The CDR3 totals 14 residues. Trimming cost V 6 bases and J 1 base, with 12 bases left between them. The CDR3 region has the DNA TGTGCCAGCAGACTAGGGGGTTCGAACACTGAAGCTTTCTTT. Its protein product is CASRLGGSNTEAFF.

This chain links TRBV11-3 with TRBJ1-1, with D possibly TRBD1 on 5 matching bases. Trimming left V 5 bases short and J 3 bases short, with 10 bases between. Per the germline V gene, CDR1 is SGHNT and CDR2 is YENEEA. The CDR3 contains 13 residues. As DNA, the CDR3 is TGTGCCAGCAGCGCAGACAGCTACACTGAAGCTTTCTTT. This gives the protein CASSADSYTEAFF.

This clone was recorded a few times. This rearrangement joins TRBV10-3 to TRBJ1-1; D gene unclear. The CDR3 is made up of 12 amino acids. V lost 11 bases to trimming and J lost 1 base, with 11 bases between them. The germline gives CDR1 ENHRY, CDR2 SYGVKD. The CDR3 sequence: CASAMANTEAFF. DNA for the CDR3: TGTGCCTCCGCCATGGCGAACACTGAAGCTTTCTTT.

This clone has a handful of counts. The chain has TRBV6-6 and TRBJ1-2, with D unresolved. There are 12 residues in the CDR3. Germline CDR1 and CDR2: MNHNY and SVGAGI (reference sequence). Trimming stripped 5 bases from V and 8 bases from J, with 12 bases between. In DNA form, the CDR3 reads TGTGCCAGCAGTGAGGGCGATCGGGGCTACACCTTC. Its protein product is CASSEGDRGYTF.

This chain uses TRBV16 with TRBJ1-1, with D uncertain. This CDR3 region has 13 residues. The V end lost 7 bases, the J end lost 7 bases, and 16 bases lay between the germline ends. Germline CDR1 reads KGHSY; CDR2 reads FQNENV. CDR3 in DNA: TGTGCCAGCAATGATCCCTCGCGCTTTGAAGCTTTCTTT. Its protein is CASNDPSRFEAFF.

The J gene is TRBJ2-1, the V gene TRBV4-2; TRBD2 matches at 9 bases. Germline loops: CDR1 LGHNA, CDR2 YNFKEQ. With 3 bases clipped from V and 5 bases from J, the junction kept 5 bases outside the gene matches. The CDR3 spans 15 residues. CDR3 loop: CASSQGLADDNEQFF. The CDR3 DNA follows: TGTGCCAGCAGCCAGGGACTAGCCGACGACAATGAGCAGTTCTTC.

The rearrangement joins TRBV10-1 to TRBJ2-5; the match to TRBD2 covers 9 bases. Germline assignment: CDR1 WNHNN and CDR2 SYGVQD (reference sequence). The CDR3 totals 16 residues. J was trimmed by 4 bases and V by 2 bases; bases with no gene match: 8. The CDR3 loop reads CASSESGGTVRETQYF. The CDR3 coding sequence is TGCGCCAGCAGTGAGAGCGGGGGGACGGTAAGAGAGACCCAGTACTTC.

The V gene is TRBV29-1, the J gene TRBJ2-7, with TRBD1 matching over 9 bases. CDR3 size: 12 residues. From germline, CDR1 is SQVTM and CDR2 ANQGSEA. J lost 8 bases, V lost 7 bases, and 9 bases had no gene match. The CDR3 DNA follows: TGCAGCGCCTGGGACAGGGCTAACCAGCAGTACTTC. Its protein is CSAWDRANQQYF.

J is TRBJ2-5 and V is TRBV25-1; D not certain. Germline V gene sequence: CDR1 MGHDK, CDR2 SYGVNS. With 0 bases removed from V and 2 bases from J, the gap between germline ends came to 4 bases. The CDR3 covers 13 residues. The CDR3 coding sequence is TGTGCCAGCAGTGAATATCGGCAAGAGACCCAGTACTTC. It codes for CASSEYRQETQYF.

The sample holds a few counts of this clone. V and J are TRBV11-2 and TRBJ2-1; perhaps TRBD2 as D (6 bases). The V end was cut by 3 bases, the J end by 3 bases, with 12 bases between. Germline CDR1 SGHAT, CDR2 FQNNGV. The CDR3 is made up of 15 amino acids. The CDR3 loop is CASSFWAGNYNEQFF. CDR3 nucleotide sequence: TGTGCCAGCAGCTTCTGGGCGGGGAACTACAATGAGCAGTTCTTC.

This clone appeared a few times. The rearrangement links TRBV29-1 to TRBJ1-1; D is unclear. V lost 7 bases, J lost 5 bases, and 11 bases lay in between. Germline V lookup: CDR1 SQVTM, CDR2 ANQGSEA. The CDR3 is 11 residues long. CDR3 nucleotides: TGCAGCGCTGGGTCGGGGACTGAAGCTTTCTTT. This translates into CSAGSGTEAFF. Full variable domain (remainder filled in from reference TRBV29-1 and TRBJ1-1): SAVISQKPSRDICQRGTSLTIQCQVDSQVTMMFWYRQQPGQSLTLIATANQGSEATYESGFVIDKFPISRPNLTFSTLTVSNMSPEDSSIYLCSAGSGTEAFFGQGTRLTVV.

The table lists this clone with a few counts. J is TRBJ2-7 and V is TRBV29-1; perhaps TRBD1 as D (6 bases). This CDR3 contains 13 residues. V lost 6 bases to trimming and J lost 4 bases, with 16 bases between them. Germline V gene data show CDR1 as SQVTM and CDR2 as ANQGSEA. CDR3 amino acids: CSVADSSSYEQYF. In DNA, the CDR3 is TGCAGCGTCGCGGACAGCAGTTCGTACGAGCAGTACTTC.

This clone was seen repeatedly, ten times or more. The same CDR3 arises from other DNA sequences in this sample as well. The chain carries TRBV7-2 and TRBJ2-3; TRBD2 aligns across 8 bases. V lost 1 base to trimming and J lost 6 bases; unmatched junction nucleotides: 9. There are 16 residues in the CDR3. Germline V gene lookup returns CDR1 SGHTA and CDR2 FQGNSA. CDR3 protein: CASSLVLGGATDTQYF. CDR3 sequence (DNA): TGTGCCAGCAGCTTAGTTCTCGGGGGGGCCACCGATACGCAGTATTTT.

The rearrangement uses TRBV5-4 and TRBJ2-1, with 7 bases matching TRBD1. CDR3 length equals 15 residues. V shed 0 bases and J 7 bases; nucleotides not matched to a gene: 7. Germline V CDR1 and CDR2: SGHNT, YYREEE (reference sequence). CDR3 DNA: TGTGCCAGCAGCTTGGAAGGGGGCGGAAGGAATGAGCAGTTCTTC. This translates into CASSLEGGGRNEQFF.

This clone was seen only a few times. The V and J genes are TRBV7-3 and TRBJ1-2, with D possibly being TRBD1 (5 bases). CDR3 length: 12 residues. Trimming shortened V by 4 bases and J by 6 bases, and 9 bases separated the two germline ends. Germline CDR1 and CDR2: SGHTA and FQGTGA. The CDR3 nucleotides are TGTGCCAGCAGCTCTGGGGCTAATGGCTACACCTTC. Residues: CASSSGANGYTF.

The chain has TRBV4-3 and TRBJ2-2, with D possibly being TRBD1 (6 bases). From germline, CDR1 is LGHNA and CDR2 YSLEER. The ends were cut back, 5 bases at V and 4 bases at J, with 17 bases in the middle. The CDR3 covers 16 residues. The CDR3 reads CASSSEHRASTGELFF. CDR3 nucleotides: TGCGCCAGCAGCTCTGAGCACAGGGCGAGCACCGGGGAGCTGTTTTTT.

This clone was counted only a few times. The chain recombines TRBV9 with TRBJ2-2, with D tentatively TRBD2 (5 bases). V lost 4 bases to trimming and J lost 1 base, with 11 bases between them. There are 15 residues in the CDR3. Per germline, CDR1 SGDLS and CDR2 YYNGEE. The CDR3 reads CASSLRGRNTGELFF. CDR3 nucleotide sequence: TGTGCCAGCAGCTTGAGAGGGAGGAACACCGGGGAGCTGTTTTTT.

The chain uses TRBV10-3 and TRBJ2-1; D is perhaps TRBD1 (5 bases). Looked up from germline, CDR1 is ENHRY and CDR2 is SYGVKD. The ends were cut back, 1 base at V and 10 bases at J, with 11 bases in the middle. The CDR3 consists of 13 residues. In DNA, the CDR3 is TGTGCCATCAGTGAGTTTTCAGGGAACGAGCAGTTCTTC. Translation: CAISEFSGNEQFF.

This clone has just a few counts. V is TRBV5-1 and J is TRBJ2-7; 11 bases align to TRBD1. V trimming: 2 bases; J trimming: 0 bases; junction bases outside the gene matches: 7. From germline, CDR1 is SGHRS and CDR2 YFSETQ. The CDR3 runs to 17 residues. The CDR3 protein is CASSLSDRGHSSYEQYF. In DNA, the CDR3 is TGCGCCAGCAGCTTATCGGACAGGGGGCATTCCTCCTACGAGCAGTACTTC.

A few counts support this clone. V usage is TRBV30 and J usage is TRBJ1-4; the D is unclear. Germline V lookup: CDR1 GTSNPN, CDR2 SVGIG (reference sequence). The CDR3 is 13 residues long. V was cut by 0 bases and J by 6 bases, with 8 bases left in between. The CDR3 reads CAWSVSRYEKLFF. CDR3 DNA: TGTGCCTGGAGTGTAAGTCGGTATGAAAAACTGTTTTTT.

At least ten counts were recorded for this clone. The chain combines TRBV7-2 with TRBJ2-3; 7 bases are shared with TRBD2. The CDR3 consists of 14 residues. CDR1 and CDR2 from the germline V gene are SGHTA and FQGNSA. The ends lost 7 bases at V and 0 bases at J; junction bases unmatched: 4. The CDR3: CASKAGVSTDTQYF. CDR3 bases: TGTGCCAGCAAGGCGGGAGTAAGCACAGATACGCAGTATTTT.

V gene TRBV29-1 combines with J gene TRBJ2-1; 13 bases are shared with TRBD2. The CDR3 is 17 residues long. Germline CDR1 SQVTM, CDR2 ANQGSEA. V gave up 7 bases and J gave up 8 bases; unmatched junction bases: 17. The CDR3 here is CSGSTSGGAAWQDEQFF. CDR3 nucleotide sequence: TGCAGCGGATCTACTAGCGGGGGGGCTGCCTGGCAAGATGAGCAGTTCTTC.

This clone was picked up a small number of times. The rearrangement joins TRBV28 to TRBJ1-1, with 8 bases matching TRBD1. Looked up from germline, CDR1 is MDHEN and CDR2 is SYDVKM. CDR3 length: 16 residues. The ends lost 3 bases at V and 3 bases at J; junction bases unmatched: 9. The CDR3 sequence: CASSFSGGLTDTEAFF. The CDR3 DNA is TGTGCCAGCAGTTTTTCAGGGGGCTTAACGGACACTGAAGCTTTCTTT.